This is a list of T cell receptor beta chains from one sample in a study of blood T cell repertoires in COVID-19. This table comes from immunoSEQ multiplex PCR, and its TCRdb copy is limited to in-frame clones, with some not included. The table lists about 150,000 clones, about nine tenths of them singletons. Sequencing was carried out using PBMCs or T cells enriched from blood (not recorded which). The receptors were gathered from a man aged 45 to 65 who had recovered from COVID-19. The conserved cysteine and the conserved F or W are not part of the CDR3 here. Each record gives: clone size, D gene, J gene, V gene, CDR3 protein. A D gene is named only where the DNA matches it firmly. Size tells how often a clone was seen (once, few, many) or the class of an expanded clone, and some rows leave it out.

-,TRBD1,TRBJ1-5,TRBV18,ASSPFGTGFNQPQH
few,TRBD1,TRBJ1-4,TRBV5-4,ASSLGGQGDEKLF
-,TRBD2,TRBJ2-3,TRBV30,AWSVSVGGGRTDTQY
-,TRBD1,TRBJ1-1,TRBV28,ASSLTGLGDTEAF
-,-,TRBJ1-3,TRBV27,ASSQETGNTIY
-,-,TRBJ1-1,TRBV3-1/TRBV3-2,ASSQEASRGTEAF
-,TRBD2,TRBJ2-1,TRBV10-3,AISERVAGIYNEQF
-,TRBD1,TRBJ1-2,TRBV9,ASSPRDRGLFVYGYT
-,-,TRBJ2-1,TRBV20-1,SASGVGLPYNEQF
-,TRBD1,TRBJ1-6,TRBV6-5,ASSYVRTGGTPLH
-,TRBD2,TRBJ2-7,TRBV27,ASSPDSGGLYEQY
-,-,TRBJ2-5,TRBV5-6,ASSHGPQGETQY
-,TRBD1,TRBJ1-6,TRBV7-9,ASSPPLRQGYSPLH
-,-,TRBJ2-6,TRBV15,ATSRDRGSGANVLT
-,TRBD1,TRBJ2-5,TRBV7-3,ASSLRQGSQETQY
-,TRBD1,TRBJ1-1,TRBV11-2,ASSLVGQGLNTEAF
-,-,TRBJ1-2,TRBV5-1,ASSLQTGDYGYT
-,TRBD2,TRBJ2-1,TRBV4-3,ASSHRLALDNEQF
-,-,TRBJ1-1,TRBV10-3,AISSGNTEAF
few,-,TRBJ1-2,TRBV11-2,ASSGWGANYGYT
-,-,TRBJ1-6,TRBV5-1,ASSLGSSPLH
-,-,TRBJ1-3,TRBV19,ASSLWGRSPSGNTIY